This T cell receptor (beta chain) was profiled in a study of T cell changes during pregnancy in multiple sclerosis (dated by TCRdb to the late 2010s). As for the study more broadly: Changes in the T cell repertoire over the course of pregnancy were examined in this study in women with multiple sclerosis.

Libraries were prepared through the immunoSEQ multiplex PCR assay. TCRdb re-hosts the immuneACCESS table, in-frame sequences only. Its copies lack some clones; in the studies checked, an unresolved V gene accounts for under half of them, and the cause for the rest is not known. A total of some 87,000 clones appear in this sample, roughly 92% of them only once. Of the sample, roughly 0.21% is held by the ten largest clones. As concerns this clone: Its antigen specificity is not known. Within one base of it there is no much larger clone, and no base qualities were kept.

V lost 1 base and J lost 6 bases; the stretch between them is 21 bases long. From cysteine to phenylalanine, the CDR3 is 17 amino acids long. Only CDR3 DNA is held: 51 bases, read in frame from base 1. CDR1 and CDR2 (LNHDA, SQIVND) derive from the germline V gene (reference sequence). Sequencing was performed on CD4+ T cells from peripheral blood mononuclear cells, taken before pregnancy. Recombination connected TRBV19 to TRBJ1-2, and possibly TRBD1, on 6 matching bases. The TCR sequence derives from a female donor with multiple sclerosis, enrolled in a pregnancy study. The DNA reads as follows: TGTGCCAGTAGTATAGCGCTTACCGCGCAGGGGCGGAATGGCTACACCTTC. Translated, it reads CASSIALTAQGRNGYTF.